The 32 T cell receptor beta chains in this list originate from one sample, sequenced in a study of response to subunit inactivated influenza vaccine. TCRdb recomputed calls from the RT-PCR reads with MiXCR, one row per CDR3 protein. The repertoire holds some 540,000 distinct CDR3 sequences, approximately 20% seen once, with 2.5% to 3% in the top ten. This sample also appeared in a second study, on T cells expressing NK-cell markers. This second study says: It was by 5'RACE template switching with UMIs that TCR beta cDNA was made.

Material: CD4+ T cells sorted from PBMCs, obtained roughly 13 days after vaccination. These receptor sequences come from a man in his fifties who received an inactivated influenza vaccine.

This chain links TRBV20-1 with TRBJ1-1; 9 positions agree with TRBD1. J lost 5 bases, V lost 4 bases, and 11 bases had no gene match. The CDR3 covers 15 residues. Germline V gene sequence: CDR1 DFQATT, CDR2 SNEGSKA (reference sequence). The CDR3 region is CSANPFRDRVTEAFF. The CDR3 nucleotides are TGCAGTGCTAACCCATTCCGGGACAGGGTTACTGAAGCTTTCTTT.

A few counts support this clonotype. This chain joins TRBV4-1 and TRBJ2-5, with TRBD1 as a possible D gene (5 bases). V was pared by 1 base and J by 0 bases, with 6 bases between. CDR3 length equals 14 residues. In germline, CDR1 is MGHRA, CDR2 YSYEKL. CDR3 in DNA: TGCGCCAGCAGCCAAGGGGGCCACCAAGAGACCCAGTACTTC. It encodes CASSQGGHQETQYF.

The chain links TRBV12-3 or TRBV12-4 to TRBJ2-5; no definite D call. Trimming removed 1 base at V and 5 bases at J, with 11 bases between. CDR3 size: 14 residues. CDR3 sequence: CASSLGGALETQYF. As DNA, the CDR3 is TGTGCCAGCAGTTTAGGGGGTGCATTGGAGACCCAGTACTTC.

This clonotype came up a few times. V is TRBV5-1 and J is TRBJ1-1; the match to TRBD1 covers 7 bases. CDR1 and CDR2 (germline): SGHRS, YFSETQ. The CDR3 length is 16 residues. Trimming at V came to 0 bases and at J to 1 base, leaving 6 bases not matched to a gene. The CDR3 DNA reads as TGCGCCAGCAGCTTGGAACCGGGACAGACGAACACTGAAGCTTTCTTT. The encoded protein is CASSLEPGQTNTEAFF.

This clonotype was observed a handful of times. The V gene is TRBV12-3 or TRBV12-4, the J gene TRBJ2-7, with a possible D match to TRBD2 (5 bases). Trimming left V 7 bases short and J 10 bases short, with 20 bases between. This CDR3 spans 13 amino acids. The CDR3 loop reads CASTTSKVGGQYF. In DNA, the CDR3 is TGTGCCAGCACCACTTCCAAAGTAGGAGGTCAGTACTTC.

This clonotype was detected a few times. The chain recombines TRBV4-2 with TRBJ2-7; D not certain. The CDR3 is made up of 12 amino acids. V was cut by 0 bases and J by 9 bases, with 9 bases left in between. CDR1 and CDR2 from the germline V gene are LGHNA and YNFKEQ. This CDR3 reads CASSQDKAAQYF. The CDR3 DNA reads TGTGCCAGCAGCCAAGATAAGGCTGCGCAGTACTTC.

The chain carries TRBV7-9 and TRBJ2-2, with 12 bases lining up with TRBD2. This CDR3 comprises 16 residues. The J segment lost 6 bases and the V segment lost 5 bases, leaving 7 bases of the junction unmatched. CDR1 is SEHNR and CDR2 is FQNEAQ in the germline V gene (reference sequence). The CDR3 region is CASSRTSGRPPGELFF. The DNA of the CDR3 is TGTGCCAGCAGCCGCACTAGCGGGAGGCCCCCCGGGGAGCTGTTTTTT.

The chain combines TRBV2 with TRBJ2-7, with 12 bases fitting TRBD2. After removal of 10 bases from V and 6 bases from J, the junction contained 4 bases not matched to a gene. The CDR3 is made up of 12 amino acids. Germline V gene sequence: CDR1 SNHLY, CDR2 FYNNEI. The CDR3, as DNA: TGTGCCACCGGACTAGCGGGATTCGAGCAGTACTTC. It specifies CATGLAGFEQYF. The complete variable domain, with remaining parts taken from reference TRBV2 and TRBJ2-7, reads EPEVTQTPSHQVTQMGQEVILRCVPISNHLYFYWYRQILGQKVEFLVSFYNNEISEKSEIFDDQFSVERPDGSNFTLKIRSTKLEDSAMYFCATGLAGFEQYFGPGTRLTVT.

The genes are TRBV20-1 and TRBJ2-5; D is undetermined. V was clipped by 7 bases and J by 1 base, with 10 bases between them. Germline-derived CDR1 and CDR2 are DFQATT and SNEGSKA (reference sequence). This CDR3 has 12 residues. CDR3 region: CSGLVFQETQYF. For the CDR3, the DNA is TGCAGTGGCCTAGTGTTCCAAGAGACCCAGTACTTC.

This clonotype was counted at least ten times. This chain joins TRBV7-2 and TRBJ2-7; unclear D gene. Trimming removed 2 bases at V and 6 bases at J, with 5 bases between. The CDR3 totals 11 residues. The germline gives CDR1 SGHTA, CDR2 FQGNSA. CDR3 in DNA: TGTGCCAGCAGCTTAACCCTCGAGCAGTACTTC. This codes for CASSLTLEQYF.

In DNA, the CDR3 is TGTGCCAGCAGCGGGGGACTAGCGGGGGCTACACATTTGTATGAGCAGTTCTTC. As protein: CASSGGLAGATHLYEQFF. The chain has TRBV11-2 and TRBJ2-1, with TRBD2 matching over 14 bases. Trimming removed 5 bases from V and 8 bases from J; junction bases left unmatched: 14. CDR3 size: 18 residues. Germline-derived CDR1 and CDR2 are SGHAT and FQNNGV.

The J gene is TRBJ1-4, the V gene TRBV7-2; D is undetermined. Germline V CDR1 and CDR2: SGHTA, FQGNSA. V was trimmed by 6 bases and J by 2 bases, leaving 13 bases between them. The CDR3 totals 15 residues. CDR3 nucleotides: TGTGCCAGCAGGGCAAGCGGCCCGACTAATGAAAAACTGTTTTTT. It encodes CASRASGPTNEKLFF.

The chain combines TRBV20-1 with TRBJ1-5; maybe TRBD1 (6 bases). This CDR3 is 11 amino acids long. V was cut by 1 base and J by 11 bases, with 9 bases left in between. The germline V gene encodes CDR1 DFQATT and CDR2 SNEGSKA (reference sequence). The CDR3 DNA sequence: TGCAGTGCTAGAGCAGGACAGACCCAGCATTTT. It translates to CSARAGQTQHF.

The V gene is TRBV7-6, the J gene TRBJ2-5; no firm D call. CDR3 length: 14 amino acids. CDR1 is SGHVS and CDR2 is FNYEAQ in the germline V gene. The V and J ends lost 5 bases and 4 bases respectively, with 14 bases between them. The CDR3 sequence is CASSVTSWGETQYF. The CDR3 nucleotides read TGTGCCAGCAGCGTCACCTCATGGGGAGAGACCCAGTACTTC.

This clonotype was detected only a few times. The chain couples TRBV6-1 to TRBJ2-7; TRBD2 aligns across 10 bases. Germline trimming cut 7 bases from V and 0 bases from J; bases unmatched to any gene: 3. This CDR3 contains 14 residues. CDR1 is MNHNS, CDR2 SASEGT, per germline. CDR3 DNA sequence: TGTGCCAGCACCTTAGCGGGGGGCTCCTACGAGCAGTACTTC. The encoded protein is CASTLAGGSYEQYF.

The V call is TRBV6-6, the J call TRBJ2-7; D might be TRBD1 (6 bases). The CDR3 covers 12 residues. Germline V gives CDR1 MNHNY, CDR2 SVGAGI (reference sequence). Trimming removed 7 bases from V and 2 bases from J, with 9 bases in between. CDR3 loop: CASTGVTYEQYF. CDR3 sequence (DNA): TGTGCCAGCACAGGGGTAACCTACGAGCAGTACTTC.

This chain links TRBV20-1 with TRBJ1-5; no reliable D call. Germline loops: CDR1 DFQATT, CDR2 SNEGSKA (reference sequence). This CDR3 comprises 13 residues. With 3 bases removed from V and 3 bases from J, the gap between germline ends came to 9 bases. The CDR3 sequence is CSASTRINQPQHF. The CDR3 coding sequence is TGCAGTGCTAGTACCAGGATCAATCAGCCCCAGCATTTT.

The chain carries TRBV5-1 and TRBJ2-5, with TRBD1 as a possible D gene (6 bases). This CDR3 region has 13 residues. Trimming cost V 7 bases and J 2 bases, with 12 bases left between them. Germline V gives CDR1 SGHRS, CDR2 YFSETQ. The CDR3 DNA reads as TGCGCCAGCTCTAGGGGGACGCAAGAGACCCAGTACTTC. It translates to CASSRGTQETQYF.

The rearrangement uses TRBV27 and TRBJ2-6, with 9 bases aligning to TRBD1. This CDR3 has 19 residues. V shed 6 bases, J shed 4 bases, and the junction held 16 bases outside the gene matches. Per germline, CDR1 MNHEY and CDR2 SMNVEV (reference sequence). In DNA form, the CDR3 reads TGTGCCAGCAGCCCTATTGGACAGGGGCGGTTTGCCGGGGCCAACGTCCTGACTTTC. Translating gives CASSPIGQGRFAGANVLTF.

This clonotype has more than one count but fewer than ten. The rearrangement links TRBV11-2 to TRBJ2-5; D may be TRBD1 (6 bases). This CDR3 contains 11 residues. Germline V gene sequence: CDR1 SGHAT, CDR2 FQNNGV. Trimming removed 6 bases from V and 9 bases from J, with 11 bases in between. CDR3 region: CASRGASAQYF. Here the CDR3 DNA reads TGTGCCAGCAGGGGGGCCTCGGCCCAGTACTTC.

The chain uses TRBV20-1 and TRBJ1-5; D is possibly TRBD1 (5 bases). Looked up from germline, CDR1 is DFQATT and CDR2 is SNEGSKA (reference sequence). V lost 3 bases, J lost 1 base, and 13 bases lay in between. The CDR3 length is 15 residues. The CDR3 loop reads CSARRVGGSNQPQHF. The CDR3 DNA reads TGCAGTGCTAGGAGGGTCGGGGGGAGCAATCAGCCCCAGCATTTT.

V and J are TRBV19 and TRBJ2-2; a possible D gene is TRBD1 (6 bases). The CDR3 covers 15 residues. V was cut by 7 bases and J by 4 bases, with 16 bases left in between. Germline CDR1 LNHDA, CDR2 SQIVND (reference sequence). CDR3 coding DNA: TGTGCCAGTATTTACCAGGGGACGAGCACCGGGGAGCTGTTTTTT. Amino acid sequence: CASIYQGTSTGELFF.

The rearrangement uses TRBV12-3 or TRBV12-4 and TRBJ2-3; 12 positions match TRBD2. CDR3 length equals 16 residues. The junction had 5 bases not matched to a gene; V was cut back by 4 bases and J by 3 bases. The CDR3 here is CASSWRTSGATDTQYF. CDR3 DNA sequence: TGTGCCAGCAGTTGGAGGACTAGCGGGGCGACAGATACGCAGTATTTT.

V gene TRBV18 combines with J gene TRBJ2-3; D is uncertain. V was shortened by 4 bases and J by 4 bases, with 12 bases between the two germline ends. The CDR3 runs 14 residues. Germline V CDR1 and CDR2: KGHSH, LQKENI. CDR3 protein: CASSQRGESDTQYF. The CDR3 nucleotides are TGTGCCAGCTCACAACGAGGTGAATCAGATACGCAGTATTTT.

This chain links TRBV11-3 with TRBJ2-1; no firm D call. Trimming took 2 bases from V and 0 from J, leaving 5 bases between them. The germline V gene has CDR1 SGHNT and CDR2 YENEEA. The CDR3 runs to 14 residues. In DNA form, the CDR3 reads TGTGCCAGCAGCTTAACAACCTCCTACAATGAGCAGTTCTTC. This translates into CASSLTTSYNEQFF.

For the CDR3, the DNA is TGCGCCAGCAGCCAAGAGGGCCGCGACTATGGCTACACCTTC. Amino acids: CASSQEGRDYGYTF. The V call is TRBV4-1, the J call TRBJ1-2; D gene unclear. Per germline, CDR1 MGHRA and CDR2 YSYEKL. V was pared by 0 bases and J by 3 bases, with 8 bases between. This CDR3 region has 14 residues.

This clonotype was observed a handful of times. V is TRBV6-1 and J is TRBJ2-5; D is uncertain. V was pared by 6 bases and J by 6 bases, with 17 bases between. The CDR3 spans 14 residues. The germline V gene encodes CDR1 MNHNS and CDR2 SASEGT. Written as DNA, the CDR3 is TGTGCCAGCAGCCTTGCCGAAGGGTTAAAGACCCAGTACTTC. As protein: CASSLAEGLKTQYF.

This clonotype was detected a few times. This sequence joins TRBV20-1 and TRBJ1-5; D not certain. The germline V gene has CDR1 DFQATT and CDR2 SNEGSKA (reference sequence). This CDR3 spans 12 amino acids. Trimming stripped 2 bases from V and 2 bases from J, with 4 bases between. As DNA, the CDR3 is TGCAGTGCTAGATCCGGCAATCAGCCCCAGCATTTT. Its protein is CSARSGNQPQHF.

V and J are TRBV7-8 and TRBJ2-7; D not resolved. This CDR3 region has 15 residues. V was clipped by 7 bases and J by 6 bases, with 22 bases between them. Germline-derived CDR1 and CDR2 are SGHVS and FQNEAQ. The CDR3 region is CASTHLGRRVPEQYF. The CDR3 region has the DNA TGTGCCAGCACCCATCTCGGGCGACGGGTCCCCGAGCAGTACTTC.

This clonotype has just a few counts. This rearrangement joins TRBV29-1 to TRBJ1-1; maybe TRBD1 (6 bases). V was clipped by 5 bases and J by 9 bases, with 10 bases between them. This CDR3 has 10 residues. Germline lookup yields CDR1 SQVTM and CDR2 ANQGSEA. The CDR3 loop is CSVRTDKAFF. The CDR3 DNA sequence: TGCAGCGTTAGGACAGATAAAGCTTTCTTT.

This clonotype has only a few counts. J is TRBJ2-3 and V is TRBV5-1, with TRBD1 matching 8 bases. In germline, CDR1 is SGHRS, CDR2 YFSETQ. The CDR3 length is 14 residues. Germline trimming cut 4 bases from V and 4 bases from J; bases unmatched to any gene: 5. CDR3 region: CASSADRVPDTQYF. The CDR3 nucleotides are TGCGCCAGCAGCGCGGACAGGGTCCCAGATACGCAGTATTTT.

The sample holds many counts of this clonotype. The V gene is TRBV20-1, the J gene TRBJ1-5, with a possible D match to TRBD1 (5 bases). CDR1 is DFQATT and CDR2 is SNEGSKA in the germline V gene (reference sequence). Trimming shortened V by 5 bases and J by 3 bases, and 14 bases separated the two germline ends. This CDR3 is built from 14 residues. CDR3 residues: CSAEGRAFNQPQHF. The CDR3 region has the DNA TGCAGTGCTGAGGGACGGGCGTTCAATCAGCCCCAGCATTTT.